Below are 14 T cell receptor beta chains sequenced from a single sample in a study of blood T cell repertoires in COVID-19 (dated by TCRdb to the early 2020s). Receptors were amplified or captured by the immunoSEQ multiplex PCR assay. TCRdb limited this immuneACCESS table to in-frame rearrangements with V and J called. A share of clones is missing; checked studies link under half to unresolved V genes, and the rest is unexplained. For this sample there are 250,000 to 300,000 clones; approximately 82% appear just once. The ten most abundant clones make up approximately 6% of the sample. Specimen: peripheral blood. These receptor sequences come from a man older than 75 with acute or convalescent COVID-19.

The chain is built from TRBV5-1 and TRBJ2-3; TRBD1 is a possible D gene (6 bases). V lost 0 bases to trimming and J lost 7 bases, with 15 bases between them. The CDR3 totals 15 residues. From germline, CDR1 is SGHRS and CDR2 YFSETQ. The CDR3 protein is CASSLETGPPYTQYF. CDR3 bases: TGCGCCAGCAGCTTGGAAACAGGGCCCCCGTATACGCAGTATTTT. Based on the CDR3 plus reference TRBV5-1 and TRBJ2-3, the full variable domain is KAGVTQTPRYLIKTRGQQVTLSCSPISGHRSVSWYQQTPGQGLQFLFEYFSETQRNKGNFPGRFSGRQFSNSRSEMNVSTLELGDSALYLCASSLETGPPYTQYFGPGTRLTVL.

On this clone itself: The same CDR3 also results from other DNA sequences found in this sample. The V and J genes are TRBV27 and TRBJ1-5; perhaps TRBD1 as D (6 bases). The germline CDR1 and CDR2 sequences are MNHEY and SMNVEV (reference sequence). This CDR3 spans 15 amino acids. V lost 6 bases, J lost 0 bases, and 12 bases lay in between. The CDR3 loop is CASREGQISNQPQHF. DNA of the CDR3: TGTGCCAGCAGAGAAGGACAGATTAGCAATCAGCCCCAGCATTTT.

The chain uses TRBV11-2 and TRBJ2-2; 8 bases are a match to TRBD1. Germline trimming cut 4 bases from V and 6 bases from J; bases unmatched to any gene: 7. Germline V gene sequence: CDR1 SGHAT, CDR2 FQNNGV. The CDR3 loop spans 15 amino acids. The CDR3 reads CASSSRTGKSGELFF. The CDR3 nucleotides read TGTGCCAGCAGCTCAAGGACAGGGAAATCCGGGGAGCTGTTTTTT.

The gene calls are TRBV18 and TRBJ2-3; D is undetermined. Germline CDR1 and CDR2: KGHSH and LQKENI. The germline V and J ends were trimmed by 4 bases and 0 bases, with 8 bases remaining between them. The CDR3 contains 14 residues. The CDR3 DNA is TGTGCCAGCTCACGCGGAGATAGCACAGATACGCAGTATTTT. This translates into CASSRGDSTDTQYF.

This clone showed up many times. V and J are TRBV14 and TRBJ2-4, with D uncertain. V lost 3 bases to trimming and J lost 8 bases, with 8 bases between them. The length of the CDR3 is 12 residues. Germline assignment: CDR1 SGHDN and CDR2 FVKESK. As DNA, the CDR3 is TGTGCCAGCAGCCACGCCCGGGACATTCAGTACTTC. Translated, it gives CASSHARDIQYF.

V is TRBV6-5 and J is TRBJ2-6, with D hard to call. Germline values: CDR1 MNHEY, CDR2 SVGAGI. CDR3 length: 13 amino acids. The ends were cut back, 7 bases at V and 0 bases at J, with 4 bases in the middle. Written as DNA, the CDR3 is TGTGCCAGCATTATCTCTGGGGCCAACGTCCTGACTTTC. Translation: CASIISGANVLTF.

V and J are TRBV19 and TRBJ2-2; D may be TRBD1 (5 bases). The length of the CDR3 is 14 residues. V lost 3 bases and J 7 bases, leaving 12 bases between the germline ends. Germline loops: CDR1 LNHDA, CDR2 SQIVND (reference sequence). Here the CDR3 reads CASSMDMSNGELFF. The CDR3 coding sequence is TGTGCCAGTAGTATGGACATGTCAAACGGGGAGCTGTTTTTT. The entire variable domain, with the rest obtained from reference TRBV19 and TRBJ2-2, is as follows: DGGITQSPKYLFRKEGQNVTLSCEQNLNHDAMYWYRQDPGQGLRLIYYSQIVNDFQKGDIAEGYSVSREKKESFPLTVTSAQKNPTAFYLCASSMDMSNGELFFGEGSRLTVL.

The chain recombines TRBV7-2 with TRBJ2-1; 14 bases match TRBD2. Looked up from germline, CDR1 is SGHTA and CDR2 is FQGNSA. V lost 7 bases to trimming and J lost 9 bases; unmatched junction nucleotides: 5. The CDR3 runs 14 residues. CDR3 protein: CASKPTSGGGEQFF. The CDR3 DNA sequence: TGTGCCAGCAAACCGACTAGCGGGGGGGGTGAGCAGTTCTTC.

The gene calls are TRBV5-4 and TRBJ1-3; D is perhaps TRBD1 (5 bases). Germline CDR1 and CDR2: SGHNT and YYREEE (reference sequence). CDR3 length: 15 amino acids. V was trimmed by 1 base and J by 3 bases, leaving 11 bases between them. The CDR3 loop is CASSLSGVGGNTIYF. Written as DNA, the CDR3 is TGTGCCAGCAGCTTGTCGGGGGTCGGTGGAAACACCATATATTTT.

The rearrangement links TRBV5-1 to TRBJ1-4; perhaps TRBD1 as D (6 bases). In germline, CDR1 is SGHRS, CDR2 YFSETQ. V was trimmed by 4 bases and J by 3 bases, leaving 13 bases between them. The CDR3 loop spans 15 amino acids. The CDR3: CASSTQTGPNEKLFF. The CDR3 DNA reads TGCGCCAGCAGCACCCAGACAGGACCTAATGAAAAACTGTTTTTT.

This chain uses TRBV5-1 with TRBJ1-1, with D hard to call. CDR3 size: 14 residues. Germline CDR1 reads SGHRS; CDR2 reads YFSETQ. V gave up 0 bases and J gave up 7 bases, with 13 bases separating them. The CDR3: CASSLAFEVGEAFF. Here the CDR3 DNA reads TGCGCCAGCAGCTTGGCCTTTGAGGTTGGTGAAGCTTTCTTT. The full variable domain, in which reference TRBV5-1 and TRBJ1-1 provide the parts outside the CDR3, is KAGVTQTPRYLIKTRGQQVTLSCSPISGHRSVSWYQQTPGQGLQFLFEYFSETQRNKGNFPGRFSGRQFSNSRSEMNVSTLELGDSALYLCASSLAFEVGEAFFGQGTRLTVV.

The chain has TRBV7-2 and TRBJ2-5; TRBD1 matches at 11 bases. The CDR3 contains 16 residues. Germline V gene data show CDR1 as SGHTA and CDR2 as FQGNSA. V shed 1 base, J shed 2 bases, and the junction held 3 bases outside the gene matches. Here the CDR3 DNA reads TGTGCCAGCAGCTTAGGGGGGACAGGGGGACAAGAGACCCAGTACTTC. Translating gives CASSLGGTGGQETQYF.

The chain has TRBV2 and TRBJ2-3; 9 bases line up with TRBD2. The CDR3 has 14 amino acids. The trim removed 5 bases at V and 6 bases at J, leaving 6 bases unmatched. Germline-derived CDR1 and CDR2 are SNHLY and FYNNEI. The CDR3 DNA reads TGTGCCAGCAGTCCGGGACTAGCAGCGGATACGCAGTATTTT. It is translated as CASSPGLAADTQYF.

This clone was detected only a few times. This chain uses TRBV10-1 with TRBJ2-2, with TRBD2 as a possible D gene (5 bases). V was clipped by 3 bases and J by 1 base, with 6 bases between them. The CDR3 runs 14 residues. Germline-derived CDR1 and CDR2 are WNHNN and SYGVQD (reference sequence). The CDR3 spells CASSEEGNTGELFF. CDR3 in DNA: TGCGCCAGCAGTGAAGAGGGGAACACCGGGGAGCTGTTTTTT.